Listed here are 32 T cell receptor beta chains from one sample, sequenced in a study of cytomegalovirus exposure and HLA in healthy donors. Both 60 Vbeta primers and 13 Jbeta primers went into the PCR. Assay: immunoSEQ multiplex PCR; the TCRdb copy retains only in-frame clones and omits some. The data contain 100,000 to 150,000 clones, approximately 69% of them singletons. The source material was PBMCs. These receptors were taken from a man aged 40-49 years in good health and CMV-seropositive.

The chain employs TRBV5-1 and TRBJ1-1; D possibly corresponds to TRBD1 (5 bases). V shed 0 bases and J shed 11 bases, with 8 bases lying between them. The CDR3 has 11 amino acids. The germline gives CDR1 SGHRS, CDR2 YFSETQ. CDR3: CASSLDRGAFF. CDR3 sequence (DNA): TGCGCCAGCAGCTTGGACCGGGGGGCTTTCTTT. Variable domain in full (rest from reference TRBV5-1 and TRBJ1-1): KAGVTQTPRYLIKTRGQQVTLSCSPISGHRSVSWYQQTPGQGLQFLFEYFSETQRNKGNFPGRFSGRQFSNSRSEMNVSTLELGDSALYLCASSLDRGAFFGQGTRLTVV.

The chain recombines TRBV4-2 with TRBJ2-5; D is undetermined. The J call may be mistaken, given a closer DNA end match to TRBJ2-7. The CDR3 covers 15 residues. Germline V gives CDR1 LGHNA, CDR2 YNFKEQ. CDR3 DNA: TGTGCCAGCAGCCAAGATGTGGGTAGCTCCTACGAGCAGTACTTC. Translation: CASSQDVGSSYEQYF.

This chain connects TRBV6-6 to TRBJ1-2; D is possibly TRBD1 (6 bases). The germline CDR1 and CDR2 sequences are MNHNY and SVGAGI (reference sequence). V was trimmed by 6 bases and J by 4 bases, leaving 15 bases between them. The CDR3 loop spans 14 amino acids. CDR3 region: CASSLQDSIYGYTF. Here the CDR3 DNA reads TGTGCCAGCAGCCTTCAGGACAGTATCTATGGCTACACCTTC.

The rearrangement links TRBV5-5 to TRBJ2-7, with D perhaps matching TRBD1 (5 bases). Trimming took off 1 base at V and 4 bases at J, with 15 bases between the two ends. The CDR3 contains 15 residues. Germline V CDR1 and CDR2: SGHKS, YYEKEE (reference sequence). CDR3 amino acids: CASSLKGLERYEQYF. The CDR3 coding sequence is TGTGCCAGCAGCTTGAAGGGGCTTGAACGGTACGAGCAGTACTTC.

The chain has TRBV29-1 and TRBJ2-1, with 8 bases that match TRBD1. J was trimmed by 5 bases and V by 7 bases; bases with no gene match: 4. The CDR3 runs 12 residues. CDR1 SQVTM and CDR2 ANQGSEA come from the germline V gene. CDR3 sequence reads: CSDRTGHNEQFF. Written as DNA, the CDR3 is TGCAGCGACAGGACAGGGCACAATGAGCAGTTCTTC.

V gene TRBV5-4 combines with J gene TRBJ2-1; no firm D call. This CDR3 has 15 residues. CDR1 is SGHNT, CDR2 YYREEE, per germline (reference sequence). V gave up 3 bases and J gave up 9 bases, with 19 bases separating them. CDR3 residues: CASSSRSERFGEQFF. The CDR3 coding sequence is TGTGCCAGCAGCTCGAGATCGGAGCGCTTTGGTGAGCAGTTCTTC.

V is TRBV11-3 and J is TRBJ2-2; 7 nucleotides agree with TRBD1. From germline, CDR1 is SGHNT and CDR2 YENEEA. This CDR3 is 16 amino acids long. The V gene end was trimmed by 5 bases and the J gene end by 1 base; junction bases not matched to a gene: 7. CDR3 sequence: CASSHPRTGNTGELFF. DNA for the CDR3: TGTGCCAGCAGCCATCCACGGACAGGGAACACCGGGGAGCTGTTTTTT.

This chain links TRBV6-1 with TRBJ1-5; 10 bases match TRBD1. CDR3 length equals 14 residues. The V segment lost 6 bases and the J segment 8 bases; nucleotides outside the gene matches: 7. From germline, CDR1 is MNHNS and CDR2 SASEGT. DNA for the CDR3: TGTGCCAGCAGGAAGTGGACAGGGGGAGAGCCCCAGCATTTT. Translation: CASRKWTGGEPQHF.

The chain joins TRBV19 to TRBJ1-5; TRBD1 is a possible D gene (5 bases). Germline V gene lookup returns CDR1 LNHDA and CDR2 SQIVND (reference sequence). V dropped 4 bases and J dropped 3 bases, with 10 bases sitting between them. The CDR3 is 14 residues long. CDR3 in amino acids: CASSKDTFNQPQHF. The CDR3 DNA reads TGTGCCAGTAGTAAGGACACCTTCAATCAGCCCCAGCATTTT.

This chain uses TRBV7-3 with TRBJ2-5, with 8 bases aligning to TRBD2. V was pared by 3 bases and J by 5 bases, with 2 bases of the junction left unmatched. The V gene's germline CDR1 is SGHTA and CDR2 FQGTGA. The length of the CDR3 is 13 residues. The CDR3 region has the DNA TGTGCCAGCAGCTTCACGGGGGGGGAGACCCAGTACTTC. Its protein is CASSFTGGETQYF.

The rearrangement joins TRBV7-9 to TRBJ1-1; D uncertain. From germline, CDR1 is SEHNR and CDR2 FQNEAQ (reference sequence). V lost 2 bases, J lost 1 base, and 5 bases lay in between. The length of the CDR3 is 13 residues. The CDR3 sequence is CASSLPENTEAFF. CDR3 nucleotide sequence: TGTGCCAGCAGCTTACCAGAGAACACTGAAGCTTTCTTT. Full variable domain (outside the CDR3, taken from reference TRBV7-9 and TRBJ1-1): DTGVSQNPRHKITKRGQNVTFRCDPISEHNRLYWYRQTLGQGPEFLTYFQNEAQLEKSRLLSDRFSAERPKGSFSTLEIQRTEQGDSAMYLCASSLPENTEAFFGQGTRLTVV.

A single count supports this clone. V gene TRBV14 combines with J gene TRBJ1-3, with D possibly being TRBD1 (6 bases). Per germline, CDR1 SGHDN and CDR2 FVKESK. This CDR3 has 16 amino acids. V shed 4 bases and J shed 0 bases, with 13 bases lying between them. The CDR3 region is CASSRLDRYSGNTIYF. CDR3 sequence (DNA): TGTGCCAGCAGCCGCCTGGACAGATACTCTGGAAACACCATATATTTT.

This clone was seen only a few times. The chain combines TRBV14 with TRBJ1-1; the D is unclear. In germline, CDR1 is SGHDN, CDR2 FVKESK. The CDR3 loop spans 15 amino acids. Trimming removed 3 bases at V and 5 bases at J, with 16 bases between. The chain's CDR3 is CASSHNTGVATEAFF. CDR3 DNA: TGTGCCAGCAGCCATAATACCGGAGTGGCGACTGAAGCTTTCTTT.

This chain uses TRBV5-1 with TRBJ1-3; tentative D call: TRBD1 (5 bases). From germline, CDR1 is SGHRS and CDR2 YFSETQ. Trimming took off 0 bases at V and 2 bases at J, with 12 bases between the two ends. The CDR3 loop spans 16 amino acids. The CDR3 is CASSLGPGGTGNTIYF. The CDR3 coding sequence is TGCGCCAGCAGCTTGGGCCCGGGGGGGACTGGAAACACCATATATTTT.

This clone was seen only a few times. The chain employs TRBV7-9 and TRBJ1-4; TRBD1 might be the D (5 bases). CDR3 length equals 16 residues. Between the trimmed V and J ends, which lost 2 bases and 10 bases, there was a span of 20 bases. Per the germline V gene, CDR1 is SEHNR and CDR2 is FQNEAQ (reference sequence). CDR3 DNA: TGTGCCAGCAGCTTAAATCGCGGGAGTACTGGGGGAAAACTGTTTTTT. Amino acid sequence: CASSLNRGSTGGKLFF.

The V gene is TRBV9, the J gene TRBJ2-7; TRBD2 aligns across 13 bases. This CDR3 is 18 amino acids long. With 4 bases clipped from V and 4 bases from J, the junction kept 14 bases outside the gene matches. CDR1 is SGDLS, CDR2 YYNGEE, per germline. CDR3 residues: CASSPTPAGLAGDYEQYF. CDR3 bases: TGTGCCAGCAGCCCCACCCCCGCCGGACTAGCGGGGGATTACGAGCAGTACTTC.

This clone showed up just a few times. This rearrangement joins TRBV28 to TRBJ2-2, with D uncertain. CDR1 is MDHEN, CDR2 SYDVKM, per germline. Trimming cost V 4 bases and J 1 base, with 22 bases left between them. The CDR3 runs to 19 residues. In DNA, the CDR3 is TGTGCCAGCAGTTCCACATACCGATTTCTTCCGGGGAACACCGGGGAGCTGTTTTTT. Amino acids: CASSSTYRFLPGNTGELFF. Full variable domain (remainder filled in from reference TRBV28 and TRBJ2-2): DVKVTQSSRYLVKRTGEKVFLECVQDMDHENMFWYRQDPGLGLRLIYFSYDVKMKEKGDIPEGYSVSREKKERFSLILESASTNQTSMYLCASSSTYRFLPGNTGELFFGEGSRLTVL.

This chain connects TRBV28 to TRBJ1-4; 7 nucleotides match TRBD1. The germline CDR1 and CDR2 sequences are MDHEN and SYDVKM. The junction had 9 bases not matched to a gene; V was cut back by 7 bases and J by 4 bases. This CDR3 spans 15 amino acids. In DNA, the CDR3 is TGTGCCAGCAACGATCGGGGACAGATTAATGAAAAACTGTTTTTT. This codes for CASNDRGQINEKLFF.

CDR3 sequence: CSVEDLDRGRATDTQYF. For the CDR3, the DNA is TGCAGCGTTGAAGACCTTGACAGGGGGCGCGCCACAGATACGCAGTATTTT. V gene TRBV29-1 combines with J gene TRBJ2-3; 10 positions agree with TRBD1. The CDR3 sequence is 17 residues long. The trim removed 0 bases at V and 2 bases at J, leaving 8 bases unmatched. The germline V gene encodes CDR1 SQVTM and CDR2 ANQGSEA.

This clone is a singleton in its sample. The genes are TRBV30 and TRBJ1-2, with a weak D call TRBD1 (5 bases). CDR1 GTSNPN and CDR2 SVGIG come from the germline V gene (reference sequence). The CDR3 length is 11 residues. The V end lost 4 bases, the J end lost 7 bases, and 10 bases lay between the germline ends. CDR3 loop: CAWMAGLGYTF. The DNA of the CDR3 is TGTGCCTGGATGGCGGGGCTTGGCTACACCTTC.

Only one count was recorded for this clone. This chain uses TRBV6-6 with TRBJ2-3; TRBD1 agrees at 7 bases. Germline loops: CDR1 MNHNY, CDR2 SVGAGI (reference sequence). V gave up 2 bases and J gave up 0 bases; unmatched junction bases: 2. The CDR3 spans 15 residues. The CDR3 coding sequence is TGTGCCAGCAGTTACCGACAGGGCAGCACAGATACGCAGTATTTT. Its translation: CASSYRQGSTDTQYF.

The J gene is TRBJ1-3, the V gene TRBV5-4; TRBD1 is a possible D gene (5 bases). The CDR3 runs 17 residues. Germline values: CDR1 SGHNT, CDR2 YYREEE (reference sequence). V was trimmed by 3 bases and J by 0 bases, leaving 16 bases between them. The CDR3 DNA is TGTGCCAGCAGCTGGGGAGGGGTGTCGAGCTCTGGAAACACCATATATTTT. Translated, it gives CASSWGGVSSSGNTIYF.

This clone was recorded only once. The V call is TRBV4-1, the J call TRBJ2-1; TRBD2 agrees at 11 bases. V trimming: 0 bases; J trimming: 8 bases; junction bases outside the gene matches: 9. The CDR3 is 17 residues long. Germline V gene lookup returns CDR1 MGHRA and CDR2 YSYEKL. The CDR3 sequence: CASSQDGVSGGADEQFF. CDR3 coding DNA: TGCGCCAGCAGCCAAGATGGGGTTAGCGGGGGGGCCGATGAGCAGTTCTTC.

V is TRBV9 and J is TRBJ2-7, with 7 bases fitting TRBD2. The germline V gene encodes CDR1 SGDLS and CDR2 YYNGEE. CDR3 length: 14 amino acids. With 4 bases clipped from V and 5 bases from J, the junction kept 9 bases outside the gene matches. CDR3 protein: CASSPGGGIDEQYF. CDR3 DNA sequence: TGTGCCAGCAGCCCGGGAGGAGGGATCGACGAGCAGTACTTC.

The chain employs TRBV27 and TRBJ1-1, with 7 bases aligning to TRBD1. V trimming: 7 bases; J trimming: 4 bases; junction bases outside the gene matches: 9. This CDR3 contains 14 residues. Per germline, CDR1 MNHEY and CDR2 SMNVEV (reference sequence). The CDR3 spells CASTPTGKPTEAFF. CDR3 DNA sequence: TGTGCCAGCACCCCGACAGGGAAGCCCACTGAAGCTTTCTTT.

The V gene is TRBV5-1, the J gene TRBJ2-3, with TRBD2 identical over 10 bases. From germline, CDR1 is SGHRS and CDR2 YFSETQ. V shed 6 bases, J shed 5 bases, and the junction held 9 bases outside the gene matches. The CDR3 loop spans 15 amino acids. This CDR3 is CASIRGTSEEDTQYF. The CDR3 DNA reads TGCGCCAGCATCCGGGGGACTAGCGAGGAAGATACGCAGTATTTT.

The chain couples TRBV19 to TRBJ1-3, with D perhaps matching TRBD1 (5 bases). Germline V gene lookup returns CDR1 LNHDA and CDR2 SQIVND (reference sequence). CDR3 size: 14 residues. The V end was cut by 6 bases, the J end by 5 bases, with 14 bases between. Here the CDR3 reads CASRDPGRRNTIYF. The DNA of the CDR3 is TGTGCCAGTAGGGACCCAGGGCGACGAAACACCATATATTTT.

The chain combines TRBV5-6 with TRBJ2-7; 7 positions agree with TRBD2. The trim removed 4 bases at V and 4 bases at J, leaving 11 bases unmatched. CDR1 SGHDT and CDR2 YYEEEE come from the germline V gene. The CDR3 extends over 15 amino acids. The CDR3 sequence: CASSPAQRDRYEQYF. CDR3 coding DNA: TGTGCCAGCAGCCCCGCCCAGCGGGACCGTTACGAGCAGTACTTC.

The J gene is TRBJ2-3, the V gene TRBV7-3; 14 bases agree with TRBD2. CDR1 SGHTA and CDR2 FQGTGA come from the germline V gene. The length of the CDR3 is 15 residues. V shed 2 bases and J 7 bases; nucleotides not matched to a gene: 2. DNA for the CDR3: TGTGCCAGCAGCTTACGACTAGCGGGAGGGAATACGCAGTATTTT. Protein: CASSLRLAGGNTQYF.

The chain employs TRBV6-5 and TRBJ2-1, with 7 nucleotides matching TRBD1. Trimming took 3 bases from V and 3 from J; bases not matched to a gene: 5. CDR1 is MNHEY, CDR2 SVGAGI, per germline. The CDR3 covers 15 residues. The CDR3 protein is CASSYEGQNYNEQFF. CDR3 sequence (DNA): TGTGCCAGCAGTTATGAGGGACAGAACTACAATGAGCAGTTCTTC.

This rearrangement joins TRBV27 to TRBJ1-5; TRBD1 aligns across 11 bases. Losses at the gene ends were 4 bases for V and 2 bases for J; bases not matched to a gene: 7. The CDR3 extends over 17 amino acids. CDR1 and CDR2 from the germline V gene are MNHEY and SMNVEV (reference sequence). The CDR3 nucleotides read TGTGCCAGCAGTTCCGGACAGGGGGCAGGAGGCAATCAGCCCCAGCATTTT. Translation gives CASSSGQGAGGNQPQHF.

The table lists this clone with a few counts. V and J are TRBV5-4 and TRBJ2-7, with 7 bases that match TRBD1. Germline V gene lookup returns CDR1 SGHNT and CDR2 YYREEE (reference sequence). V dropped 7 bases and J dropped 4; count of bases not matched to a gene: 11. This CDR3 spans 14 amino acids. CDR3 bases: TGTGCCAGCTCCCCTCCGGGACAGAATTACGAGCAGTACTTC. Amino acid sequence: CASSPPGQNYEQYF.